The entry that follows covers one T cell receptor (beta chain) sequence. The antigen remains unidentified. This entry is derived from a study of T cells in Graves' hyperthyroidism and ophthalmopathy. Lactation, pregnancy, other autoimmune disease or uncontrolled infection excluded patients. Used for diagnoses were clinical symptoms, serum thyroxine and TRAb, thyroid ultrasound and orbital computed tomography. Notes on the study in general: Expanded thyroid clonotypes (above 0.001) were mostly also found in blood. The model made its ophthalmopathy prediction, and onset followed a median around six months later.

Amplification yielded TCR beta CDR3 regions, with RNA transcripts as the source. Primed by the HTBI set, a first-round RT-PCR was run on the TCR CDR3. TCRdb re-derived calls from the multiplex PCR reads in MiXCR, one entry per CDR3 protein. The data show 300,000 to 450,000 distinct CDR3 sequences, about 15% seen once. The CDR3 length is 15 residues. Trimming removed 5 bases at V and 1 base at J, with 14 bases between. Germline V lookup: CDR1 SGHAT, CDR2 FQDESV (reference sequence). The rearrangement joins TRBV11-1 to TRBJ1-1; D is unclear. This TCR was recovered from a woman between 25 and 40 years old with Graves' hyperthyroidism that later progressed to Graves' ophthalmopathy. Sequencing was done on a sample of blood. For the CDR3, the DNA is TGTGCCAGCAGCCCAAGTTCGTTAGAGAACACTGAAGCTTTCTTT. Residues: CASSPSSLENTEAFF. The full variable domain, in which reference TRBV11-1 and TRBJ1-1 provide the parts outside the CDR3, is EAEVAQSPRYKITEKSQAVAFWCDPISGHATLYWYRQILGQGPELLVQFQDESVVDDSQLPKDRFSAERLKGVDSTLKIQPAELGDSAMYLCASSPSSLENTEAFFGQGTRLTVV.